The rows below give T cell receptor beta chains drawn from one sample of a study of long-term antiretroviral therapy in people with HIV. Generated by immunoSEQ multiplex PCR, the TCRdb table keeps only in-frame clones and is missing some. The sample consists of 25,000 to 35,000 clones, around 90% of them appearing once. The source was unsorted PBMCs, collected 1.8 years after starting antiretroviral therapy. These receptors were obtained from a woman under 30 with HIV. CDR3s include the opening cysteine and the closing phenylalanine or tryptophan. A D gene is named only where the DNA matches it firmly. The size field is filled for only some rows; it gives once, few, many or a size class.

d_call	clone_size	v_call	j_call	cdr3_nt	cdr3_aa
TRBD2	.	TRBV6-5	TRBJ2-1	TGTGCCAGTAGCCCGAGCGGGAGCTCCTACAATGAGCAGTTCTTC	CASSPSGSSYNEQFF
TRBD1	.	TRBV5-6	TRBJ1-2	TGTGCCAGCAGCCGCCGGGACAGAGAGCAGGATGGCTACACCTTC	CASSRRDREQDGYTF
.	.	TRBV4-3	TRBJ2-1	TGCGCCAGCAGCCGGAATAACAGGGTGTCCTACAATGAGCAGTTCTTC	CASSRNNRVSYNEQFF
TRBD2	.	TRBV4-3	TRBJ2-1	TGCGCCAGCAGGGGGACTAGCGGGAGGAAGAATGAGCAGTTCTTC	CASRGTSGRKNEQFF
TRBD1	once	TRBV9	TRBJ2-2	TGTGCCAGCAGCGTAGTTAACAGGGGAACCGGGGAGCTGTTTTTT	CASSVVNRGTGELFF
.	once	TRBV27	TRBJ2-4	TGTGCCAGCAGTTTAGGAGCTCTAGCCAAAAACATTCAGTACTTC	CASSLGALAKNIQYF
TRBD2	.	TRBV27	TRBJ2-3	TGTGCCAGCAGTTCCCACGGACTAGCGGTTAGCACAGATACGCAGTATTTT	CASSSHGLAVSTDTQYF
.	.	TRBV2	TRBJ1-4	TGTGCCAGCATATCCAAGGAGGAAAAACTGTTTTTT	CASISKEEKLFF
.	.	TRBV7-9	TRBJ2-1	TGTGCCAGCACACTATGGGGGGCGAACTACAATGAGCAGTTCTTC	CASTLWGANYNEQFF
.	.	TRBV28	TRBJ2-7	TGTGCCAGCAGTTTAAGGGGGGGCATGGGTTACGAGCAGTACTTC	CASSLRGGMGYEQYF
.	.	TRBV9	TRBJ2-7	TGTGCCAGCAGCGTAGCTGGGCAGGGCTACGAGCAGTACTTC	CASSVAGQGYEQYF
.	.	TRBV6-5	TRBJ2-3	TGTGCCAGCAGTTTGCAGCGGCCAAGGTGGGCAGATACGCAGTATTTT	CASSLQRPRWADTQYF
.	.	TRBV28	TRBJ2-2	TGTGCCAGCAAAACGCTTACCGGGGAGCTGTTTTTT	CASKTLTGELFF
.	.	TRBV28	TRBJ1-5	TGTGCCAGCAGTTTATCCCTAGTAAATCAGCCCCAGCATTTT	CASSLSLVNQPQHF
.	.	TRBV18	TRBJ1-5	TGTGCCAGCTCACCGCGGCGTTTGGAAGTCCACAATCAGCCCCAGCATTTT	CASSPRRLEVHNQPQHF
.	.	TRBV18	TRBJ2-4	TGTGCCAGCTCACCATTATCGAGAGCACCCGGGGGCATTCAGTACTTC	CASSPLSRAPGGIQYF
.	.	TRBV6-4	TRBJ2-1	TGTGCCAGCAGTACAGGGCCCTCCTCCTACAATGAGCAGTTCTTC	CASSTGPSSYNEQFF